This record covers a single TCR beta chain. Its antigen is not identified. For TCR beta, libraries came from iRepertoire HTBI primers and Arm-PCR of CDR3 regions. In the original processing: Identified segments across samples numbered roughly 60 TRBV and approximately 13 TRBJ. TCRdb fed the multiplex PCR reads into MiXCR, producing one record per CDR3 protein. These V and J calls originate from TCRdb's pipeline instead of the authors' own analysis. The profile shows approximately 490,000 distinct CDR3 sequences, 15% to 20% of them singletons. Specified time point: newly diagnosed GD, antithyroid drugs for less than 3 months. PBMC RNA served as the TCR library source. The entry originates in a study of regulatory T cells in long-lasting Graves disease. Study-level results: It was peripheral blood alone, not thyroid tissue, that was studied. Owing to a sample size that was small, accuracy may have been reduced.

The same sample was also studied in work on T cells in Graves' hyperthyroidism and ophthalmopathy. That study reports: HTBI primers were used for first-round RT-PCR of the TCR CDR3.

The clonotype originates from a man aged 35 to 55 with Graves disease. Sequences were derived from peripheral blood mononuclear cells (PBMCs), sampled at new diagnosis, from a patient treated with antithyroid drugs.

CDR3: CASSSASGSSYEQYF. CDR3 nucleotide sequence: TGTGCCAGCAGCTCGGCTAGCGGCAGCTCCTACGAGCAGTACTTC. This chain connects TRBV5-5 to TRBJ2-7; TRBD2 agrees at 7 bases. The V gene's germline CDR1 is SGHKS and CDR2 YYEKEE (reference sequence). The CDR3 is 15 residues long. J lost 0 bases, V lost 3 bases, and 6 bases had no gene match.